This entry is about one T cell receptor (beta chain). Its antigen specificity is not known. Base quality data are lacking; no much larger clone is found one base away. Receptor libraries were prepared by the immunoSEQ multiplex PCR assay. The multiplex PCR relied on a mix of 60 forward primers for TCR Vbeta segments and 13 reverse primers for TCR Jbeta segments. The CDR3 region of rearranged TCR beta genes was amplified from genomic DNA by a multiplex PCR assay. The amplified TCR beta libraries were sequenced on the Illumina HiSeq System as 87-base-pair reads. The original pipeline was this. A later analysis counted approximately 74 million unique TCR beta chains across the 670 or so repertoires, and some 11 million of these chains were shared by at least two donors. Raw reads were error-corrected and collapsed into unique sequences by a nearest-neighbor algorithm in which closely related sequences were merged to remove PCR and sequencing errors. Alignment of CDR3 sequences to IMGT reference sequences was used to assign V, D and J gene segments. For a sequence to be retained, a match of at least six nucleotides was required to both a V gene segment and a J gene segment. Rearrangements were classified as productive when the CDR3 lacked stop codons and remained in frame with V and J, and all other rearrangements were classified as non-productive. CDR3 was defined according to IMGT convention as the region running from the second conserved V-encoded cysteine to the conserved J-encoded phenylalanine. Sequences without an unambiguous match to a single V gene segment were excluded from the earlier analysis of about 640 of the donors. In an earlier analysis of almost 600 of the donors, a V segment was called functional when productive rearrangements were above 56.7%, and segregating when the standard deviation between donors exceeded 5%. A statistical classification framework was built for diagnosing cytomegalovirus status from the catalog of TCR beta chain sequences. V and J gene assignment, in a later analysis, came from comparing TCR nucleotide sequences with IMGT/GENE-DB human TR gene sequences. The TCRdist pipeline was used in a later analysis to assign CDR3 sequences and most-parsimonious VDJ recombination scenarios. In a later analysis, each TCR beta chain was defined by its CDR3 amino acid sequence together with its V-gene family, and reads without a unique V-gene family were excluded. In a later analysis, around 650 highly shared, low-generation-probability nucleotide sequences were removed to address suspected cross-contamination and a sequencing artifact. For each public chain, a later analysis derived a clonal expansion index from normalized ranks of inferred template counts within each repertoire. In a later analysis, generation probabilities were computed using a VDJ recombination model fitted to out-of-frame rearrangements, and the results were checked against IGoR. Hypergeometric tests were used in a later analysis to score TCR-TCR, TCR-HLA and TCR-CMV co-occurrence, with a repertoire-size bias correction applied to the TCR pairs. To estimate false discovery rates, a later analysis permuted the HLA or CMV assignments 20 times. In a later analysis, co-occurring TCRs were grouped using DBSCAN, with TCRdist sequence similarity added in when clustering inside HLA-allele-positive subsets. For co-occurrence clustering, repertoires with fewer than 30,000 or more than 120,000 public chains were excluded, along with roughly five repertoires with anomalous nucleotide sharing. In its TCRdb copy, this immuneACCESS table keeps in-frame sequences only and misses some clones. Where compared with another copy, unresolved V genes explain less than half of these, and the others have no known cause. V and J calls and clone size are given by that table; D and trimming were obtained from the DNA. The sample table lists some 160,000 clones, roughly 80% of them with a count of one. The ten largest clonotypes hold approximately 8% of the sample.

This sample was included in a study of cytomegalovirus exposure and HLA in healthy donors (dated by TCRdb to about 2017). For context, the study as a whole: In an earlier analysis of roughly 590 of the donors, approximately 300 Gb of sequence data and 90 million to 120 million unique TCR beta sequences from some 170 million T cells were reported. About 330 gigabases of sequencing data and 70 million to 100 million unique TCR sequences made up an early release that covered approximately 650 HLA-typed donors. The genetic ancestry cluster associated with self-reported Caucasian donors included 65% to 90% of the 398 genotyped donors. The aim of the study was to test whether cataloging public T cell receptors could identify signatures of past pathogen exposure. The study used immunosequencing to profile the T cell repertoires of approximately 650 subjects and linked those repertoires to cytomegalovirus serostatus. Along with the approximately 600-subject first cohort, a separate validation cohort of over 90 different subjects was used. To predict cytomegalovirus infection status, the study combined high-throughput TCR immunosequencing, statistical association of individual TCRs with disease status, and machine learning. A later analysis re-examined previously published TCR beta repertoires from 610 or so donors and added high-resolution HLA genotyping to investigate patterns of TCR occurrence. In the later analysis, no new phenotypic data were used to find candidate immune exposures; instead, reliance was placed on TCR beta sequences and their occurrence across donors. An earlier analysis of approximately 630 of the donors applied high-throughput TCR beta sequencing to assess whether each TCR beta V gene segment acted as functional or pseudogenic. Donor age, sex, ethnicity and CMV serostatus were compiled together with the repertoire data. A later genetic analysis took genome-wide SNP genotypes for about three fifths of the roughly 700 donors and used that subset as a discovery cohort. Every discovery cohort repertoire had been produced on one sequencing platform. Both class I and class II loci were covered by HLA typing, at four-digit resolution. Typing coverage differed by locus: A, B, C, DRB1 and DQB1 were typed in about 620-630 donors, DQA1 in roughly 500, DPA1 in 600 to 610, and DPB1 in approximately 450. Roughly 5 DR-DQ haplotypes were handled as single units for association and clustering because linkage in the cohort was strong. Among several hundred genotyped donors of the cohort, an average of around 220,000 unique TCR beta nucleotide sequences was sequenced per donor, of which approximately 18% were non-productive.

The paper's findings and limits, for the study overall: The study gave a list of some 150 TCR beta chains associated with cytomegalovirus. Because counts were too low, approximately 15 rarely observed V segments, including chromosome 9 orphons, were excluded from the earlier analysis of some 540 of the donors. A later analysis found that most CMV-associated TCR beta chains appeared HLA-restricted, with HLA associations seemingly driven largely by CMV exposure. Because some donors lacked HLA typing at each locus, the association tests relied only on the typed subset. In a later analysis, the rate of TCR association differed among HLA loci, with DRB1 alleles having the most associated TCRs and HLA-C alleles having the fewest. The cohort was sequenced for TCR beta chains only, and without alpha or paired-chain data the features that could be detected were limited. Presence/absence analyses assumed roughly uniform sequencing depth across donors, an assumption that may not hold. Some IMGT-functional V segments, including TRBV6-2 and TRBV6-3, could not be distinguished by the 87-base-pair reads and were therefore excluded. V-gene and J-gene trimming of TCR beta chains was associated with a missense DCLRE1C variant in a later genetic analysis, and the association was replicated in an independent cohort. A cluster of highly shared sequence variants was judged likely to be a technical artifact of the sequencing pipeline. In a later analysis, several top co-occurrence clusters were reported to appear linked to parvovirus B19, influenza, CMV and Epstein-Barr virus. Most TCR sequences were seen in very few donors, while some public TCRs were found in many individuals. Three of the identified cytomegalovirus-associated TCR beta chains were confirmed in vitro to be specific for cytomegalovirus antigens. An earlier analysis of roughly 570 of the donors showed that most TCR beta V segments appeared in productive rearrangements either about 90% or about 30% of the time, which broadly matched IMGT annotations. A further reported finding was that TCR beta sequences accurately predicted the HLA-A and HLA-B alleles for most subjects in the first cohort. In a later analysis, HLA-associated TCR beta chains showed more clonal expansion and lower generation probabilities than non-associated chains that were equally common. A later analysis associated 16,951 TCR beta sequences with specific HLA alleles at a false discovery rate of 0.05. For the cohort, immune exposure information was limited to CMV serostatus. When HLA alleles, especially DR and DQ, strongly co-occurred, TCR associations were difficult to assign to individual alleles. Linkage disequilibrium might explain the correlated functional status among segregating V segments, but an unknown experimental factor could not be ruled out. The classifier was reported to diagnose cytomegalovirus status with high specificity and sensitivity in both the original cohort and the validation cohort. The authors suggested that the approach could potentially be extended to other disease states and immunological phenotypes. In a later genetic analysis, fewer N-insertions in productive TCRs were reported among donors in an Asian-associated ancestry cluster than the approximately 670-donor mean.

The CDR3 runs 14 residues from the cysteine to the phenylalanine. Kept here is only the CDR3 DNA, which spans 42 bases and is read in frame from base 1. CDR1 SGDLS and CDR2 YYNGEE are derived from the germline V gene. V was cut back by 0 bases and J by 8 bases, leaving a gap of 14 bases between them. The cohort comprised several hundred healthy bone marrow donors. All cohort members were sampled while nominally healthy, although unrecorded immune exposures were likely present. The donor tested CMV seropositive and was one of the 289 seropositive cohort members. A peripheral blood sample was collected from each donor, and TCR beta sequencing was performed on peripheral blood mononuclear cells. Genomic DNA was extracted from the blood cell samples with the Qiagen DNeasy Blood Extraction Kit.

Sequenced sample: PBMCs. The clonotype was recovered from a male donor in good health and CMV-seropositive. The V and J genes are TRBV9 and TRBJ2-5, with a tentative D gene TRBD1 over 6 matching bases. CDR3 loop: CASSVEGDPGTQYF. The sequenced DNA is TGTGCCAGCAGCGTAGAGGGGGATCCCGGAACCCAGTACTTC.